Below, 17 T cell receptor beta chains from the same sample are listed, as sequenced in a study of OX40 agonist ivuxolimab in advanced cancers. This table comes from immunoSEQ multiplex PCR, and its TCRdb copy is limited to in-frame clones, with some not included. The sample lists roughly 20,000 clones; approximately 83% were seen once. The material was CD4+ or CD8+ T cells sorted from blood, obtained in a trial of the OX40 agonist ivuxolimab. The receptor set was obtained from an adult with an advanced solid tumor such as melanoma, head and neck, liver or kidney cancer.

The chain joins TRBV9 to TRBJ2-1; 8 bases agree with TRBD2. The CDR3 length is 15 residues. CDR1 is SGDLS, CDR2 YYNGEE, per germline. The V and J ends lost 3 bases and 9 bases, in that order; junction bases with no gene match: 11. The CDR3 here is CASSATAGVGAEQFF. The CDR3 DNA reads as TGTGCCAGCAGCGCCACAGCGGGAGTGGGGGCTGAGCAGTTCTTC.

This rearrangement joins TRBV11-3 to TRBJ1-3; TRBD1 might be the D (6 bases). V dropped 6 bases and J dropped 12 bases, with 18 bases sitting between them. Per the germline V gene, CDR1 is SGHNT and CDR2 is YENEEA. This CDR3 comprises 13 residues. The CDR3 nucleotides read TGTGCCAGCAGTAATCCTTTGGGACAAATCATATATTTT. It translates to CASSNPLGQIIYF.

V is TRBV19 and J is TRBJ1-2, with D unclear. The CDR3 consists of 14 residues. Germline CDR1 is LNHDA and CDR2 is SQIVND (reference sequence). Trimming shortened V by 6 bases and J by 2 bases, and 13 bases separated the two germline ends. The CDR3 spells CASSPSGSNYGYTF. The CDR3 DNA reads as TGTGCCAGTAGCCCCTCCGGGAGCAACTATGGCTACACCTTC. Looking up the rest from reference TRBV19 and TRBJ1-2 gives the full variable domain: DGGITQSPKYLFRKEGQNVTLSCEQNLNHDAMYWYRQDPGQGLRLIYYSQIVNDFQKGDIAEGYSVSREKKESFPLTVTSAQKNPTAFYLCASSPSGSNYGYTFGSGTRLTVV.

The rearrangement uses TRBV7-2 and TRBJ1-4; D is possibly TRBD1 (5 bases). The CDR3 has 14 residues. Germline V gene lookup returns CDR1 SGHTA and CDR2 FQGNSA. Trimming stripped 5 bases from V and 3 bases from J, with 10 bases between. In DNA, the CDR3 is TGTGCCAGCAGCACAGGACGCGCTAATGAAAAACTGTTTTTT. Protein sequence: CASSTGRANEKLFF.

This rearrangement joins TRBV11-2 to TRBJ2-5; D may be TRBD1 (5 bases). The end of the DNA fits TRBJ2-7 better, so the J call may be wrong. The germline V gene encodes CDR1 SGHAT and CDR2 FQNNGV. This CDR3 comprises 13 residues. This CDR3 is CASSWDQGYEQYF. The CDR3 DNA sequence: TGTGCCAGCAGCTGGGATCAGGGCTACGAGCAGTACTTC.

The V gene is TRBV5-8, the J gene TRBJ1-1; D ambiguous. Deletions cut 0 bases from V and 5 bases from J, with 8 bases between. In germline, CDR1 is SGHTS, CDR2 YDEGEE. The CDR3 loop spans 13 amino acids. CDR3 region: CASSLVFGTEAFF. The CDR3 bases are TGTGCCAGCAGCTTGGTGTTTGGTACTGAAGCTTTCTTT. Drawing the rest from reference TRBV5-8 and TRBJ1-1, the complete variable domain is EAGVTQSPTHLIKTRGQQATLRCSPISGHTSVYWYQQALGLGLQFLLWYDEGEERNRGNFPPRFSGRQFPNYSSELNVNALELEDSALYLCASSLVFGTEAFFGQGTRLTVV.

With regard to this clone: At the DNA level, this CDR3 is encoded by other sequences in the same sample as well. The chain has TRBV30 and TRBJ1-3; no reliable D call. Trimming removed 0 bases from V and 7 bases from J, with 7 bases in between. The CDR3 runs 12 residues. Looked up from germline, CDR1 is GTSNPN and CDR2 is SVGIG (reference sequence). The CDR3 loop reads CAWSVSGNTIYF. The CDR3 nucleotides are TGTGCCTGGAGTGTATCGGGGAACACCATATATTTT.

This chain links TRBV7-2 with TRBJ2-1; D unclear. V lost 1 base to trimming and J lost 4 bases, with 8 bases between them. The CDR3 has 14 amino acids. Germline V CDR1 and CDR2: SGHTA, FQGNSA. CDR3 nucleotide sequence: TGTGCCAGCAGCTTAGTAGTTCCGTACAATGAGCAGTTCTTC. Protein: CASSLVVPYNEQFF.

The CDR3 region has the DNA TGTGCCAGCAGCCATTACGAACAGGGGACGGGAACCTTC. Amino acid sequence: CASSHYEQGTGTF. This rearrangement joins TRBV5-4 to TRBJ1-2; 7 positions agree with TRBD1. CDR1 and CDR2 from the germline V gene are SGHNT and YYREEE (reference sequence). V shed 4 bases and J 14 bases; nucleotides not matched to a gene: 14. This CDR3 has 13 residues.

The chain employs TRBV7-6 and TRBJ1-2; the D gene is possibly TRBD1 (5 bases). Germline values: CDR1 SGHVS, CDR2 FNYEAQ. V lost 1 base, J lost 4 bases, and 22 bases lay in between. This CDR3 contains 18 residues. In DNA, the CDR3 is TGTGCCAGCAGCTTAGGTACCCGGGACTTTCAGGAGGGCTATGGCTACACCTTC. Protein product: CASSLGTRDFQEGYGYTF.

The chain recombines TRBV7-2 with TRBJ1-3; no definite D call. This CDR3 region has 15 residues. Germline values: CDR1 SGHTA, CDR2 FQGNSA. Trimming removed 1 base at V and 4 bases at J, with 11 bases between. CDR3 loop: CASSLEARLGNTIYF. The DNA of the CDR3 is TGTGCCAGCAGCTTAGAGGCCCGGTTGGGAAACACCATATATTTT.

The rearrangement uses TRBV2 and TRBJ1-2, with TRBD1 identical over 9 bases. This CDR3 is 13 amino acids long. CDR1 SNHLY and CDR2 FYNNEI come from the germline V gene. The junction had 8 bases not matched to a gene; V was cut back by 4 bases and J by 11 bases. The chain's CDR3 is CASSGRDRDSYTF. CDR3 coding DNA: TGTGCCAGCAGTGGACGGGACAGGGATAGTTACACCTTC.

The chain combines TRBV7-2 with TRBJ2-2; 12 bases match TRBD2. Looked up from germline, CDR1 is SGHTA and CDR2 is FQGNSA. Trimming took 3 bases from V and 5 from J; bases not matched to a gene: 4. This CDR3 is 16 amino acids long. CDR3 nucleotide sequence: TGTGCCAGCAGCTTCAGACTAGCGGGAGTAACCGGGGAGCTGTTTTTT. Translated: CASSFRLAGVTGELFF.

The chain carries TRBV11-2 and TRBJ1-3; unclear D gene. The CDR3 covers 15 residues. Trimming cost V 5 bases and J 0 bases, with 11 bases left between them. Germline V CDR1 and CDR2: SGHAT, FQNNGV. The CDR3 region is CASSLGGYSGNTIYF. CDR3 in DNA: TGTGCCAGCAGCCTGGGCGGGTACTCTGGAAACACCATATATTTT.

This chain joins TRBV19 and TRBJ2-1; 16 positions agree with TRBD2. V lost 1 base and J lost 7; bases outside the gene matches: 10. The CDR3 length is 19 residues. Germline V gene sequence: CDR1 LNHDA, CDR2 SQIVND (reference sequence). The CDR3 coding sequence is TGTGCCAGTAGTATAGGGGGACTAGCGGGAGGGCCGGTGTTTAATGAGCAGTTCTTC. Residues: CASSIGGLAGGPVFNEQFF.

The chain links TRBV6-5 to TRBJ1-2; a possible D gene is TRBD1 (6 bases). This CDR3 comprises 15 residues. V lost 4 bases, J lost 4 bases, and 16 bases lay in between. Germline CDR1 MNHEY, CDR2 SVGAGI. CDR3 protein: CASSLTGLTLYGYTF. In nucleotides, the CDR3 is TGTGCCAGCAGTTTGACAGGCCTAACACTCTATGGCTACACCTTC.

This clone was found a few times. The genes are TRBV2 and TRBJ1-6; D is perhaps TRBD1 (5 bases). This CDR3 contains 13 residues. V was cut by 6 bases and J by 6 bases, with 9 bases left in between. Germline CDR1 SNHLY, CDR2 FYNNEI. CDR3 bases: TGTGCCAGCAGAGGGGAGGGTAATTCACCCCTCCACTTT. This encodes CASRGEGNSPLHF.